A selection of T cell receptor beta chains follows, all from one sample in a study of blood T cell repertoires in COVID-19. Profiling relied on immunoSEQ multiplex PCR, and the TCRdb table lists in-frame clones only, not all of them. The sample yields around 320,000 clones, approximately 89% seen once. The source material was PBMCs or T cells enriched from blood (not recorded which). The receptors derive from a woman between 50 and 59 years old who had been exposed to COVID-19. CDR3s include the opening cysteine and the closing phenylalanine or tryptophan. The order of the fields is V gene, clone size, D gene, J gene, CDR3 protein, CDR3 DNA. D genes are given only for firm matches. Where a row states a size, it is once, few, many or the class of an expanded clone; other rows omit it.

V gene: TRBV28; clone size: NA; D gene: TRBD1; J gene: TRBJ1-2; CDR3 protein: CASRVQGAADGYTF; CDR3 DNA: TGTGCCAGCAGGGTTCAGGGGGCGGCTGATGGCTACACCTTC
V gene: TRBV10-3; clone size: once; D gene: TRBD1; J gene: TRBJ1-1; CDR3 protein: CASLGQGATEAFF; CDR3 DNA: TGTGCCTCCCTGGGACAGGGCGCCACTGAAGCTTTCTTT
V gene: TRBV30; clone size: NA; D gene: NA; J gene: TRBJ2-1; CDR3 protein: CAWIGGEQFF; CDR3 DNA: TGTGCCTGGATCGGGGGTGAGCAGTTCTTC
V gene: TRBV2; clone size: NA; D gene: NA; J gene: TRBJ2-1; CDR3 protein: CASSGYGGGPYNEQFF; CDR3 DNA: TGTGCCAGCAGTGGTTATGGCGGGGGCCCTTACAATGAGCAGTTCTTC
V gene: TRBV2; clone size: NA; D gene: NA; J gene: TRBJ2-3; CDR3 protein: CASSEAGGPDRYTQYF; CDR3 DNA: TGTGCCAGCAGTGAAGCGGGAGGTCCGGACCGATATACGCAGTATTTT
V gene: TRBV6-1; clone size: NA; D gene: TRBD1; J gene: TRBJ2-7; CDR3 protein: CASSEASGGSSYEQYF; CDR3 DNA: TGTGCCAGCAGTGAAGCCTCAGGGGGCAGCTCCTACGAGCAGTACTTC
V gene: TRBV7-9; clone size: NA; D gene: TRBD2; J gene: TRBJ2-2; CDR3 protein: CASSLGAGGTNTGELFF; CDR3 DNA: TGTGCCAGCAGCTTAGGAGCGGGGGGTACGAACACCGGGGAGCTGTTTTTT
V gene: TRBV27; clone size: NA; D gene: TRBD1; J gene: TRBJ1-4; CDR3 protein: CASSPGQGGREKLFF; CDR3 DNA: TGTGCCAGCAGTCCGGGACAGGGTGGTCGGGAAAAACTGTTTTTT
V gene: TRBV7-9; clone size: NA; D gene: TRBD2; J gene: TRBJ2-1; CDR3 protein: CASSPAYSSGLYNEQFF; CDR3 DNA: TGTGCCAGCAGCCCCGCCTACTCTAGCGGGCTGTACAATGAGCAGTTCTTC
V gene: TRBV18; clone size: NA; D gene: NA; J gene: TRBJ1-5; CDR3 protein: CASSNQRTENQPQHF; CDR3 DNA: TGTGCCAGCTCCAACCAACGGACAGAGAATCAGCCCCAGCATTTT
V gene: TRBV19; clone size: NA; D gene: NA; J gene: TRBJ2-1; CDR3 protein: CASSHQAGINSYNEQFF; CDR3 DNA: TGTGCCAGTAGTCACCAGGCGGGGATTAACTCCTACAATGAGCAGTTCTTC
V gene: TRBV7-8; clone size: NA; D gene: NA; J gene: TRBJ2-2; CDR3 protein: CASSYLRTGELFF; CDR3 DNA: TGTGCCAGCAGCTACTTGCGCACCGGGGAGCTGTTTTTT
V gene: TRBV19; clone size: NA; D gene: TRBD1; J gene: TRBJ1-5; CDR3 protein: CASADRSWGQPQHF; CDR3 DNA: TGTGCCAGTGCGGACAGGTCTTGGGGGCAGCCCCAGCATTTT
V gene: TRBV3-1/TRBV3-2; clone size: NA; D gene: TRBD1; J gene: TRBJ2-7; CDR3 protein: CASSSGTGGSYEQYF; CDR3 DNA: TGTGCCAGCAGCTCGGGGACAGGGGGCTCCTACGAGCAGTACTTC
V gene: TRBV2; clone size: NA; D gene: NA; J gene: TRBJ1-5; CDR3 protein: CASSERAGENQPQHF; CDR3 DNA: TGTGCCAGCAGTGAAAGGGCAGGGGAGAATCAGCCCCAGCATTTT
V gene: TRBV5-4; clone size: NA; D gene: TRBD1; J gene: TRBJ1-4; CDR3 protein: CASSPGTGRTNEKLFF; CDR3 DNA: TGTGCCAGCAGCCCTGGGACAGGGCGCACTAATGAAAAACTGTTTTTT
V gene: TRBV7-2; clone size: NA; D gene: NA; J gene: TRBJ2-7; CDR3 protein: CASSYSGYEQYF; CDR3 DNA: TGTGCCAGCAGCTATTCAGGGTACGAGCAGTACTTC
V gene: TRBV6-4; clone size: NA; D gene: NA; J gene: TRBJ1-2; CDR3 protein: CASSDLGGYGYTF; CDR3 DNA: TGTGCCAGCAGTGACTTGGGGGGGTATGGCTACACCTTC
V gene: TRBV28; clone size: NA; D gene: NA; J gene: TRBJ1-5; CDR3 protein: CTHGRLGNQPQHF; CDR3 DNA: TGTACCCACGGCAGGCTTGGCAATCAGCCCCAGCATTTT
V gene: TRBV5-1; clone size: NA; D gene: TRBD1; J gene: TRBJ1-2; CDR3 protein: CASSSDRDANYGYTF; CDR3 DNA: TGCGCCAGCAGCTCGGACAGGGACGCTAACTATGGCTACACCTTC
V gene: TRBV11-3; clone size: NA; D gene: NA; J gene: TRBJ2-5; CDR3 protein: CASSRRTAGETQYF; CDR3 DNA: TGTGCCAGCAGCCGACGGACCGCGGGGGAGACCCAGTACTTC
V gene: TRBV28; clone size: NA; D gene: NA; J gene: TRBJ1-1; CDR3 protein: CASRGGLGQKGTEAFF; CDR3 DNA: TGTGCCAGCAGGGGGGGGCTAGGACAAAAGGGGACTGAAGCTTTCTTT
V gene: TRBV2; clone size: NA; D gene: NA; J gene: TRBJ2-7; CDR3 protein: CASTRSPDQAPTGLSYEQYF; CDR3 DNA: TGTGCCAGCACACGATCCCCTGACCAAGCCCCAACAGGATTGTCCTACGAGCAGTACTTC
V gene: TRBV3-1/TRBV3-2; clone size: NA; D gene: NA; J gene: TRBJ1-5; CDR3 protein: CASSQDLGGRGNQPQHF; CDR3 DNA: TGTGCCAGCAGCCAAGATCTCGGGGGACGGGGCAATCAGCCCCAGCATTTT
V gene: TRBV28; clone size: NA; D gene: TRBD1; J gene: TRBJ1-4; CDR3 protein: CASSFIQGAANEKLFF; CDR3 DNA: TGTGCCAGCAGCTTTATTCAGGGGGCGGCTAATGAAAAACTGTTTTTT
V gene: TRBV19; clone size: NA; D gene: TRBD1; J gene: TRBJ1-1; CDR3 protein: CASSPGQGGTEAFF; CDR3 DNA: TGTGCCAGTAGTCCAGGACAGGGGGGCACTGAAGCTTTCTTT
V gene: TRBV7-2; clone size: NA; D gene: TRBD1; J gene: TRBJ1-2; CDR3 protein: CASSLDSRGDGYTF; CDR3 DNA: TGTGCCAGCAGCTTAGATAGCAGGGGGGATGGCTACACCTTC
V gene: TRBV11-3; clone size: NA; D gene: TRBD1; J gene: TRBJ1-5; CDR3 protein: CASSLGLNPQGNNQPQHF; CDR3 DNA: TGTGCCAGCAGCTTAGGGCTTAACCCACAGGGGAACAATCAGCCCCAGCATTTT
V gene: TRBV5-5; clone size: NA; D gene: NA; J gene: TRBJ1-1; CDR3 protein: CASSLEHTNTEAFF; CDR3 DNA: TGTGCCAGCAGCTTGGAGCATACGAACACTGAAGCTTTCTTT
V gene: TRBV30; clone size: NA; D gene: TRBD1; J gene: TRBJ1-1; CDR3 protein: CAWSATGYTEAFF; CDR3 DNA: TGTGCCTGGAGCGCGACAGGGTACACTGAAGCTTTCTTT
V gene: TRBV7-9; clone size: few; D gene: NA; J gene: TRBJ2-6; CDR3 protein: CASSFPLQGSPGANVLTF; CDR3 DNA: TGTGCCAGCAGCTTCCCCCTTCAGGGCAGCCCTGGGGCCAACGTCCTGACTTTC
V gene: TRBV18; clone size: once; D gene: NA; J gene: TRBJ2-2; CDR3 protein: CASSLGGLNTGELFF; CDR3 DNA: TGTGCCAGCTCGCTTGGAGGGCTCAACACCGGGGAGCTGTTTTTT